Below, one T cell receptor (beta chain) is given with its context. The sample comes from a study of blood T cell repertoires in COVID-19. Study-level information: Samples taken during acute and convalescent COVID-19 were collected in the United States, Italy and Spain. From T cells, B-cell-depleted T cells, or PBMCs came the material, which was cDNA or gDNA.

In the source study's methods: Using reference gene primer amplification, nucleated cell counts were estimated. Assay: immunoSEQ multiplex PCR; the TCRdb copy retains only in-frame clones and omits some. V, J and clone size reflect that table, while D and trimming were determined from the DNA. This sample has more than 65,000 clones, with 65% to 85% found just once. The CDR3 is 15 amino acids. V lost 6 bases, J lost 5 bases, and 10 bases stayed unmatched. CDR1 and CDR2 (germline): MDHEN, SYDVKM. The chain links TRBV28 to TRBJ1-1; 9 positions agree with TRBD1. This sequence was found in a man in his sixties with active or convalescent COVID-19. The specimen sequenced was peripheral blood. Here the CDR3 reads CASSVTGGGRTEAFF. CDR3 coding DNA: TGTGCCAGCAGCGTAACAGGGGGCGGCAGGACTGAAGCTTTCTTT.